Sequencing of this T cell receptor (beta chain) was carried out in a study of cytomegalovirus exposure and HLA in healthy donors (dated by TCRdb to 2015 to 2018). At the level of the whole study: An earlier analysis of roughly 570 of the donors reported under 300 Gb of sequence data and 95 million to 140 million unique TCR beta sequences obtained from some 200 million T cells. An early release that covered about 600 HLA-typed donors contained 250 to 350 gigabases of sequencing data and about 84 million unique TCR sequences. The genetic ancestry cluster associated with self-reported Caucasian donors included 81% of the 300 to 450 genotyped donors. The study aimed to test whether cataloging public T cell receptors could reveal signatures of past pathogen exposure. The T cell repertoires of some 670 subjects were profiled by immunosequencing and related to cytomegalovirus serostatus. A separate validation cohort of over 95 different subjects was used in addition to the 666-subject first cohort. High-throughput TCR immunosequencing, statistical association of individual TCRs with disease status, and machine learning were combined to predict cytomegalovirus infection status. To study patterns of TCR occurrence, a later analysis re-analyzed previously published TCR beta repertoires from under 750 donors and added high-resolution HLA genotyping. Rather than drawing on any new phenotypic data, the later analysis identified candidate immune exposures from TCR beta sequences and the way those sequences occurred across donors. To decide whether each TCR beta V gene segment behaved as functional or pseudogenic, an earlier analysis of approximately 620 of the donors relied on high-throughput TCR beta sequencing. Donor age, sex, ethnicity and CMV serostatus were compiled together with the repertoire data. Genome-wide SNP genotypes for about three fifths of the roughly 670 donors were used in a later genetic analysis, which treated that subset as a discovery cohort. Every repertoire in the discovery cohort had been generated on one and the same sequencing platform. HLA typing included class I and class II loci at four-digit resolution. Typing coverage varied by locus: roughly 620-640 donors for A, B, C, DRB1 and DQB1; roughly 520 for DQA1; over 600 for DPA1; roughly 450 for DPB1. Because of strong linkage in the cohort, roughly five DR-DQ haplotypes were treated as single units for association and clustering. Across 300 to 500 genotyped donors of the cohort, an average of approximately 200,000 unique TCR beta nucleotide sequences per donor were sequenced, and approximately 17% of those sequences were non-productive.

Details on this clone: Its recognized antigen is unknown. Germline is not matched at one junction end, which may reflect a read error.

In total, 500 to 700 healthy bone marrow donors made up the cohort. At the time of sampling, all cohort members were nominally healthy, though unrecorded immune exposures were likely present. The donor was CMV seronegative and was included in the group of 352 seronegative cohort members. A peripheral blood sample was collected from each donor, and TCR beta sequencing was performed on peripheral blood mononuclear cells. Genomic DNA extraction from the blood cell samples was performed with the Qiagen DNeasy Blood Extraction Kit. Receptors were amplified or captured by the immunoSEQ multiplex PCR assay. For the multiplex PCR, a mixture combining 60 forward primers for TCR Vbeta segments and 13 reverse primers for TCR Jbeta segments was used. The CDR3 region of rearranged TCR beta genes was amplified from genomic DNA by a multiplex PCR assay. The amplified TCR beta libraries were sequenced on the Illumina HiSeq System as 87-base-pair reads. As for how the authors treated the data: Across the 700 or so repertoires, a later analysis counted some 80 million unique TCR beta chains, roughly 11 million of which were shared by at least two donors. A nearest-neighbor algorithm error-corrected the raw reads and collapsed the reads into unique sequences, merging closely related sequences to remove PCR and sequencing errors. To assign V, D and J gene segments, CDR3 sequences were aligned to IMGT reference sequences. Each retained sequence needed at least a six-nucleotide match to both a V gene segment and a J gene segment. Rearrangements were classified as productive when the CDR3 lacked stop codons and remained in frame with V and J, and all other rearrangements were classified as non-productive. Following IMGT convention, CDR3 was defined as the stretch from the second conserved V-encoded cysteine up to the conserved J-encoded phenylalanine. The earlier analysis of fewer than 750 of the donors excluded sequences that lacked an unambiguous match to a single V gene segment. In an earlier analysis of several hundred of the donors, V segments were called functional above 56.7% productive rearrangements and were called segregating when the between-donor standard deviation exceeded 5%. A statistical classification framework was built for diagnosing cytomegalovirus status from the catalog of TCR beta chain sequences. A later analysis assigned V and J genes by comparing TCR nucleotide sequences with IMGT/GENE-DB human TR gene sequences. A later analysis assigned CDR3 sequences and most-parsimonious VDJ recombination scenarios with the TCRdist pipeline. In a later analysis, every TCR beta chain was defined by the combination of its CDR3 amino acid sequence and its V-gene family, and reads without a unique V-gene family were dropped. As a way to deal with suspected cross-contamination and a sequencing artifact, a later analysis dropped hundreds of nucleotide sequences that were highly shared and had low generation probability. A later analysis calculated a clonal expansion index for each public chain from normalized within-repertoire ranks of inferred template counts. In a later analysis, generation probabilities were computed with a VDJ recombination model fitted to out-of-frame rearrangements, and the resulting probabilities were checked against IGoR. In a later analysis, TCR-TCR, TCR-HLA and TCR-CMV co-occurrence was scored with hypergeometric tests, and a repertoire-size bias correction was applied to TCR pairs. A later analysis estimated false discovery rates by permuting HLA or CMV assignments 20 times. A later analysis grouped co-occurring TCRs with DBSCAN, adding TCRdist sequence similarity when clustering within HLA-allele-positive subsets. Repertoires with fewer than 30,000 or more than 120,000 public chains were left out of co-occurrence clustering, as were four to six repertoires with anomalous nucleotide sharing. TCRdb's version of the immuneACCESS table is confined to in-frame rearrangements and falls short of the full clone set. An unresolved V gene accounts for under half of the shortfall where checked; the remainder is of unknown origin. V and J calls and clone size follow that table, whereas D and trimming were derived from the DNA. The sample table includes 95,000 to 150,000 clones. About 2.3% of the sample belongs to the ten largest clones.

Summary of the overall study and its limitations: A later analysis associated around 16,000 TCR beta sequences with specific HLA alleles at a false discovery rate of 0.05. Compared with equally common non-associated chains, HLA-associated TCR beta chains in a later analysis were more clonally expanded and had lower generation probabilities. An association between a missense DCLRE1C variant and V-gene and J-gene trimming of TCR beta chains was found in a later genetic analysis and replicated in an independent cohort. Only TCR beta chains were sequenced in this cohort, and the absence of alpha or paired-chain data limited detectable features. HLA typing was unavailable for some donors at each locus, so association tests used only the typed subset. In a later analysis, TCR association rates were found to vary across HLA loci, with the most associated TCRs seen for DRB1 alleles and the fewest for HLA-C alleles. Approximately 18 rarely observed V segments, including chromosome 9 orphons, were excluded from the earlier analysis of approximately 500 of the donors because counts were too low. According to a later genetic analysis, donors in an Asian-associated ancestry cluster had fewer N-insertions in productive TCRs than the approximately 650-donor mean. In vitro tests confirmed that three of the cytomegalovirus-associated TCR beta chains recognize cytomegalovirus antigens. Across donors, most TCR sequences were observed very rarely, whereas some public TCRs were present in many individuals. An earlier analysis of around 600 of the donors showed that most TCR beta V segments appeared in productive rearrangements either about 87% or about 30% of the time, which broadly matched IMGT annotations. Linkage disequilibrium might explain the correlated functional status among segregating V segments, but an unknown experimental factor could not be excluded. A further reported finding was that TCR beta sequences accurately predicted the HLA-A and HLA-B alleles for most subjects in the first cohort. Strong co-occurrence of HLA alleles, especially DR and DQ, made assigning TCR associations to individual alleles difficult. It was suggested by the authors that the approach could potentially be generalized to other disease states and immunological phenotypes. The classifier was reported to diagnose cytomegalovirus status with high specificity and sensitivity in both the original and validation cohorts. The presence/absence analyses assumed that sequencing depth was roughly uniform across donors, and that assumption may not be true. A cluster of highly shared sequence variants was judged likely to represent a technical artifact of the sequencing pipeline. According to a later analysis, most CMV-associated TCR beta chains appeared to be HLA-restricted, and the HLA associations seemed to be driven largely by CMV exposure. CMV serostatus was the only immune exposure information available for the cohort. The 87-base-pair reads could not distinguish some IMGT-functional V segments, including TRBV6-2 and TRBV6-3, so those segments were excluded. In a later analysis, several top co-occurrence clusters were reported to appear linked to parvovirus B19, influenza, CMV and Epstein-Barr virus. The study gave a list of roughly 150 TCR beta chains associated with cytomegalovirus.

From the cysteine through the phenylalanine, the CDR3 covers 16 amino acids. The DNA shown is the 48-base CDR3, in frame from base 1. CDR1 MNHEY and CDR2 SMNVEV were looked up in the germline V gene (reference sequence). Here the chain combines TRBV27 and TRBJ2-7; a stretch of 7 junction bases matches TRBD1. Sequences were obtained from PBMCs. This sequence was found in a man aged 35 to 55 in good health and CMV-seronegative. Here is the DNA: TGTGCCGGCAGTGCCCTTTTAGGACAGGTTATATCCGAGCAGTACTTC. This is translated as CAGSALLGQVISEQYF.